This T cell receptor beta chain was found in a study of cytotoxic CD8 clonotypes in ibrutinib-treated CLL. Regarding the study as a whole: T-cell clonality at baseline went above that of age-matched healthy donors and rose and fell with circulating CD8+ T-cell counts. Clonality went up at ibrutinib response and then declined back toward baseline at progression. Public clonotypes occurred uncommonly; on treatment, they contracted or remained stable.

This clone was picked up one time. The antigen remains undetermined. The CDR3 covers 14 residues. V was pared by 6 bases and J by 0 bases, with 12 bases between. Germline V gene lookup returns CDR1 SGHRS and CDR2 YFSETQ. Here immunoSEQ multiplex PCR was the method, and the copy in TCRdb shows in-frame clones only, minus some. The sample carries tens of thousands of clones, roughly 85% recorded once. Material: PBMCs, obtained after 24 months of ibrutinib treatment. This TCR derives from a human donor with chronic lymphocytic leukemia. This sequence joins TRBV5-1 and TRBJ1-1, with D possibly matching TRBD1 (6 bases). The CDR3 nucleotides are TGCGCCAGCACGGAGGGGGGAATGAACACTGAAGCTTTCTTT. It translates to CASTEGGMNTEAFF.